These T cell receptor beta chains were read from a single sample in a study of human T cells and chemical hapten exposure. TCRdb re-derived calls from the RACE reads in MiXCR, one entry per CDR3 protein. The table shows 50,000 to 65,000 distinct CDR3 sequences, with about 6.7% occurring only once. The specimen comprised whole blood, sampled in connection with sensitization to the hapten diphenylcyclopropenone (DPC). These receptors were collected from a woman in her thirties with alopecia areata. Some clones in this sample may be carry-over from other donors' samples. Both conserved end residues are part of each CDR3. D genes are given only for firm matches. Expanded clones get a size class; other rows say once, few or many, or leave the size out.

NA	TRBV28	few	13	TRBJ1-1	CASSLLQGREAFF	TGTGCCAGCAGTCTTCTTCAAGGTCGTGAAGCTTTCTTT
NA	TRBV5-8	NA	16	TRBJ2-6	CASSLGVSAGANVLTF	TGTGCCAGCAGCTTGGGTGTTTCAGCTGGGGCCAACGTCCTGACTTTC
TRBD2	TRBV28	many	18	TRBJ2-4	CASSFGLAGAAAKNIQYF	TGTGCCAGCAGTTTCGGACTAGCGGGGGCCGCAGCCAAAAACATTCAGTACTTC
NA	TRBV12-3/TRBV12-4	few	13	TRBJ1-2	CASSPGALYGYTF	TGTGCCAGCAGCCCTGGAGCCCTCTATGGCTACACCTTC
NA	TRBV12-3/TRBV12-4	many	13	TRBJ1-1	CASSLSQNTEAFF	TGTGCCAGCAGTTTGTCACAGAACACTGAAGCTTTCTTT
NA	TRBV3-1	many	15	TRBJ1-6	CASSQDFGNGSPLHF	TGTGCCAGCAGCCAAGATTTCGGCAATGGTTCACCCCTCCACTTT
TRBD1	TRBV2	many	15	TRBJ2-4	CASSSTQGVRNIQYF	TGTGCCAGCAGTTCCACACAGGGGGTTAGAAACATTCAGTACTTC
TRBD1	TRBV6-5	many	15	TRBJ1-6	CASSYGGTDNSPLHF	TGTGCCAGCAGTTATGGCGGGACAGACAATTCACCCCTCCACTTT
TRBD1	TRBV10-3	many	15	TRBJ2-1	CAISTGALRGNEQFF	TGTGCCATCAGTACAGGGGCCCTAAGGGGGAATGAGCAGTTCTTC
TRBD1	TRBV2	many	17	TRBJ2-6	CASTPTGVISGANVLTF	TGTGCCAGCACCCCGACAGGGGTTATCTCTGGGGCCAACGTCCTGACTTTC
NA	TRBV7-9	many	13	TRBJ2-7	CASSLWTEYEQYF	TGTGCCAGCAGCTTGTGGACAGAGTACGAGCAGTACTTC
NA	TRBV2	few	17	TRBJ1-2	CASSQLLGSENSYGYTF	TGTGCCAGCAGTCAACTTTTGGGGTCAGAAAACAGTTATGGCTACACCTTC
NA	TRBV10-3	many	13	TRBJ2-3	CAISESWKDTQYF	TGTGCCATCAGTGAGTCGTGGAAGGATACGCAGTATTTT
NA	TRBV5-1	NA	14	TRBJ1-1	CASSLVTGNTEAFF	TGCGCCAGCAGCTTGGTTACGGGGAACACTGAAGCTTTCTTT
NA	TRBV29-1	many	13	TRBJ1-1	CSGAHASDTEAFF	TGCAGCGGGGCACACGCGTCCGACACTGAAGCTTTCTTT
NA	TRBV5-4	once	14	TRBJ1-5	CASSQDGDNQPQHF	TGTGCCAGCAGCCAAGACGGCGACAATCAGCCCCAGCATTTT
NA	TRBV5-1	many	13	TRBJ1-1	CASSSTPNTEAFF	TGCGCCAGCAGCTCGACCCCGAACACTGAAGCTTTCTTT
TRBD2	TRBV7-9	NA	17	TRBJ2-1	CASSFTSGGSSYNEEFF	TGTGCCAGCAGCTTTACTAGCGGGGGGAGCTCCTACAATGAGGAGTTCTTC
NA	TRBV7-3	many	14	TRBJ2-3	CASSLISRTDTQYF	TGTGCCAGCAGCTTAATCTCGCGGACAGATACGCAGTATTTT
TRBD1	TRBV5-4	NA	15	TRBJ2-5	CASRPPGQPQETQYF	TGTGCCAGCAGACCCCCGGGACAGCCTCAAGAGACCCAGTACTTC
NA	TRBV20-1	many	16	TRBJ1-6	CSARETGFLSNSPLHF	TGCAGTGCTAGAGAAACAGGGTTTTTGAGTAATTCACCCCTCCACTTT
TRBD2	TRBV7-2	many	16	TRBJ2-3	CASHSMLAGGPNTQYF	TGTGCCAGCCATTCAATGCTAGCGGGGGGGCCCAATACGCAGTATTTT
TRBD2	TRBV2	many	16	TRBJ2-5	CASTSGGARVGETQYF	TGTGCCAGTACTAGCGGGGGGGCCCGTGTCGGAGAGACCCAGTACTTC
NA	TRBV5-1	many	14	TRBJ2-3	CASSSVGGTDTQYF	TGCGCCAGCAGCTCGGTCGGGGGCACAGATACGCAGTATTTT
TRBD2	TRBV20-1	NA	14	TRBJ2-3	CSASWGGSTDTQYF	TGCAGTGCTAGCTGGGGGGGTAGCACAGATACGCAGTATTTT
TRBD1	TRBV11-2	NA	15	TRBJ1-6	CASSPQGQGRSPLHF	TGTGCCAGCAGCCCACAGGGACAGGGAAGATCACCCCTCCACTTT
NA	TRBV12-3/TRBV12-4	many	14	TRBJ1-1	CASSRRTANTEAFF	TGTGCCAGCAGCCGACGGACAGCGAACACTGAAGCTTTCTTT
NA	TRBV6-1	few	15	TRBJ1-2	CASSEARAGPYGDTF	TGTGCCAGCAGTGAAGCAAGGGCAGGCCCCTATGGCGACACCTTC
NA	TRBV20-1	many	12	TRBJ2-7	CSAMGRAGEQYF	TGCAGTGCTATGGGCAGGGCTGGCGAGCAGTACTTC
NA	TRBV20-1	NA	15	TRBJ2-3	CSARDGTYDTDTQYF	TGCAGTGCTAGAGATGGGACATACGACACAGATACGCAGTATTTT
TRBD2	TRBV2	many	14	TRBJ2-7	CASMSMAGGLEQYF	TGTGCCAGCATGAGTATGGCGGGGGGGCTCGAGCAGTACTTC
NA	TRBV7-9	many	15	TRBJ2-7	CASSLVVARSYEQYF	TGTGCCAGCAGCTTAGTAGTAGCCAGGTCCTACGAGCAGTACTTC
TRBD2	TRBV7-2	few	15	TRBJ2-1	CASSLRRGAVDEQFF	TGTGCCAGCAGCTTAAGGCGGGGGGCCGTCGATGAGCAGTTCTTC
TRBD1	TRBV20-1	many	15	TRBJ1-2	CSARALGQGAIGYTF	TGCAGTGCTAGAGCCCTGGGACAGGGGGCAATTGGCTACACCTTC
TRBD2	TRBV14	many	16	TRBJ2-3	CASSQIAGGPTDTQYF	TGTGCCAGCAGCCAAATAGCGGGGGGCCCTACAGATACGCAGTATTTT
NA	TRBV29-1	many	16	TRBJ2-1	CSVEDRGGTAYNEQFF	TGCAGCGTTGAAGATAGGGGAGGGACAGCTTACAATGAGCAGTTCTTC
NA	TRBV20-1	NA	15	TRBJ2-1	CSAKVGGHLRNEQFF	TGCAGTGCCAAAGTCGGGGGCCATCTACGCAATGAGCAGTTCTTC
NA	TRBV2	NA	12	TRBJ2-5	CASSASQETQYF	TGTGCCAGCAGTGCCTCCCAGGAGACCCAGTACTTC
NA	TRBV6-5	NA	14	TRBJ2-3	CASSYSRTADTQYF	TGTGCCAGCAGTTACTCGAGGACGGCAGATACGCAGTATTTT
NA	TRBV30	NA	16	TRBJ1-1	CAWSVRAGTENTEAFF	TGTGCCTGGAGTGTACGGGCGGGCACAGAGAACACTGAAGCTTTCTTT
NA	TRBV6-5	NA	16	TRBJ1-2	CASRSTGTRSKASYTF	TGTGCCAGCAGAAGCACCGGGACACGGTCAAAGGCGAGCTACACCTTC
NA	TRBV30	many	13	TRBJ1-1	CAWSVQPGTEAFF	TGTGCCTGGAGTGTACAACCTGGGACTGAAGCTTTCTTT
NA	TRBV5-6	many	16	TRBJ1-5	CASSFSYGLSNQPQHF	TGTGCCAGCAGCTTTAGCTACGGGTTGAGCAATCAGCCCCAGCATTTT
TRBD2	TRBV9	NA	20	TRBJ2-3	CASSVATRLAGGRSTDTQYF	TGTGCCAGCAGCGTAGCTACCCGACTAGCGGGGGGGCGTAGCACAGATACGCAGTATTTT
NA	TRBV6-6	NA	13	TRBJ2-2	CASRREVAGELFF	TGTGCCAGCAGGCGTGAAGTGGCCGGGGAGCTGTTTTTT
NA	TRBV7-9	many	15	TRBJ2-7	CASSLPQGSSYEQYF	TGTGCCAGCAGCCTTCCGCAGGGTAGCTCCTACGAGCAGTACTTC
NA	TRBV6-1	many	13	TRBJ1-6	CASSESWGSPLHF	TGTGCCAGCAGTGAGTCCTGGGGTTCACCCCTCCACTTT
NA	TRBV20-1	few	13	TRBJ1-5	CSAISDSNQPQHF	TGCAGTGCCATATCCGACAGCAATCAGCCCCAGCATTTT
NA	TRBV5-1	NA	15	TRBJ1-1	CASSLDKGNVAEAFF	TGCGCCAGCAGCTTGGATAAGGGTAACGTCGCTGAAGCTTTCTTT